Listed here are 13 T cell receptor beta chains from one sample, sequenced in a study of T-cell memory formation after mild COVID-19. TCRdb re-derived calls from the 5' RACE reads in MiXCR, one entry per CDR3 protein. Among 500,000 to 650,000 distinct CDR3 sequences listed, 20% to 25% were seen once. Sequenced: PBMCs or a T cell subset sorted from them (not recorded which). Every receptor here comes from an adult woman who had mild COVID-19 (a few samples of this study predate the infection). Cell type and time point are not known.

The table lists this clonotype with a few counts. The rearrangement uses TRBV7-8 and TRBJ1-5; D possibly corresponds to TRBD1 (6 bases). Trimming left V 5 bases short and J 0 bases short, with 17 bases between. CDR1 and CDR2 from the germline V gene are SGHVS and FQNEAQ. The CDR3 runs 17 residues. In nucleotides, the CDR3 is TGTGCCAGCAGCAATCTTCAGGGGAAGGGTAGCAATCAGCCCCAGCATTTT. Protein: CASSNLQGKGSNQPQHF.

V usage is TRBV24-1 and J usage is TRBJ2-3, with D possibly matching TRBD2 (7 bases). The CDR3 is 15 residues long. V lost 9 bases, J lost 4 bases, and 19 bases lay in between. CDR1 is KGHDR, CDR2 SFDVKD, per germline. The CDR3: CATGSQGGSADTQYF. The CDR3 DNA follows: TGTGCCACCGGATCACAGGGCGGGAGCGCAGATACGCAGTATTTT.

The J gene is TRBJ1-5, the V gene TRBV2; 8 bases match TRBD1. Germline CDR1 and CDR2: SNHLY and FYNNEI. The junction had 3 bases not matched to a gene; V was cut back by 3 bases and J by 5 bases. The CDR3 sequence is 14 residues long. The DNA for the CDR3 is TGTGCCAGCAGTGAGGGGACAGGTTATCAGCCCCAGCATTTT. It encodes CASSEGTGYQPQHF.

This clonotype appeared a few times. This sequence joins TRBV9 and TRBJ2-3; no firm D call. The V gene lost 0 bases and the J gene lost 0 bases, with 14 bases spanning the gap. Germline values: CDR1 SGDLS, CDR2 YYNGEE. The CDR3 sequence is 17 residues long. As DNA, the CDR3 is TGTGCCAGCAGCGTAGCCAGAATTGCACCTAGCACAGATACGCAGTATTTT. This encodes CASSVARIAPSTDTQYF.

V and J are TRBV7-9 and TRBJ2-4; 10 nucleotides agree with TRBD1. The CDR3 contains 16 residues. Germline values: CDR1 SEHNR, CDR2 FQNEAQ (reference sequence). Trimming took 1 base from V and 3 from J; bases not matched to a gene: 3. CDR3 in DNA: TGTGCCAGCAGCTTAGGTGGGACAGGGGACAAAAACATTCAGTACTTC. This translates into CASSLGGTGDKNIQYF.

In DNA form, the CDR3 reads TGTGCCTGGAGTGTAGGTCGCCCAGCCCGTCTAGCCAAAAACATTCAGTACTTC. Translation: CAWSVGRPARLAKNIQYF. The genes are TRBV30 and TRBJ2-4; D uncertain. The germline CDR1 and CDR2 sequences are GTSNPN and SVGIG (reference sequence). The CDR3 length is 18 residues. The V end lost 0 bases, the J end lost 0 bases, and 18 bases lay between the germline ends.

V is TRBV18 and J is TRBJ2-7; TRBD2 aligns across 7 bases. The junction had 7 bases not matched to a gene; V was cut back by 5 bases and J by 6 bases. The germline gives CDR1 KGHSH, CDR2 LQKENI. There are 13 residues in the CDR3. CDR3 nucleotides: TGTGCCAGCTCAGCCCGGGGGGAAGGCGAGCAGTACTTC. It is translated as CASSARGEGEQYF.

The chain carries TRBV7-9 and TRBJ2-3, with 16 positions matching TRBD2. V trimming: 4 bases; J trimming: 4 bases; junction bases outside the gene matches: 11. Germline CDR1 SEHNR, CDR2 FQNEAQ (reference sequence). This CDR3 is built from 19 residues. The DNA for the CDR3 is TGTGCCAGCAGCTCACCGGGACTAGCGGGAGGGCCTGTTTCAGATACGCAGTATTTT. Translated, it gives CASSSPGLAGGPVSDTQYF.

There are a few counts of this clonotype. The chain couples TRBV9 to TRBJ2-7; 8 bases are a match to TRBD1. There are 14 residues in the CDR3. Germline V CDR1 and CDR2: SGDLS, YYNGEE. V lost 3 bases to trimming and J lost 2 bases; unmatched junction nucleotides: 4. For the CDR3, the DNA is TGTGCCAGCAGCGCAGGGGGCGCGACCTACGAGCAGTACTTC. Its protein product is CASSAGGATYEQYF.

This chain joins TRBV6-6 and TRBJ2-1; either TRBD1 or TRBD2 may fit D (6 bases each). The V gene lost 2 bases and the J gene lost 0 bases, with 14 bases spanning the gap. This CDR3 is built from 17 residues. Germline V lookup: CDR1 MNHNY, CDR2 SVGAGI (reference sequence). DNA of the CDR3: TGTGCCAGCAGTTACCCGTTGGGGGGCAGCTCCTACAATGAGCAGTTCTTC. Translated, it gives CASSYPLGGSSYNEQFF.

This clonotype was detected a few times. The chain employs TRBV7-9 and TRBJ2-2; 9 bases agree with TRBD2. CDR1 is SEHNR and CDR2 is FQNEAQ in the germline V gene (reference sequence). The CDR3 is made up of 17 amino acids. The junction had 12 bases not matched to a gene; V was cut back by 6 bases and J by 4 bases. The CDR3 sequence: CASSSAGTSTFTGELFF. The CDR3 region has the DNA TGTGCCAGCAGTTCGGCCGGGACTAGCACTTTCACCGGGGAGCTGTTTTTT.

V and J are TRBV5-6 and TRBJ1-5; maybe TRBD1 (6 bases). Trimming took off 4 bases at V and 6 bases at J, with 17 bases between the two ends. Germline assignment: CDR1 SGHDT and CDR2 YYEEEE. The CDR3 is 15 amino acids. DNA for the CDR3: TGTGCCAGCAGCCCGCTCGGGGGGGCAGGTCAGCCCCAGCATTTT. It translates to CASSPLGGAGQPQHF.

This clonotype was detected a few times. The genes are TRBV29-1 and TRBJ2-5, with D perhaps TRBD1 (6 bases). V lost 4 bases and J lost 0, with 24 bases in between. CDR1 is SQVTM, CDR2 ANQGSEA, per germline. The CDR3 consists of 18 residues. The CDR3 bases are TGCAGCGTTGGTCTAATATTATCCGGGACACCCTACCAAGAGACCCAGTACTTC. Translating gives CSVGLILSGTPYQETQYF.